These 28 T cell receptor beta chains were sequenced from one sample in a study of cytomegalovirus exposure and HLA in healthy donors. PCR amplification relied on 60 Vbeta primers (plus 13 Jbeta primers). Assay: immunoSEQ multiplex PCR; the TCRdb copy retains only in-frame clones and omits some. Among roughly 180,000 clones listed, over 65% were seen once. The sample taken for sequencing was PBMCs. Receptors were obtained from a woman aged 60-75 years in good health and CMV-seropositive.

The CDR3 protein is CASSRGQGGLYGYTF. CDR3 sequence (DNA): TGTGCCAGCAGCCGTGGACAGGGCGGTCTCTATGGCTACACCTTC. The chain couples TRBV7-2 to TRBJ1-2, with TRBD1 matching 8 bases. The trim removed 5 bases at V and 4 bases at J, leaving 9 bases unmatched. Germline V gene data show CDR1 as SGHTA and CDR2 as FQGNSA. The length of the CDR3 is 15 residues.

The V and J genes are TRBV18 and TRBJ1-1; a weak D match, TRBD1 (5 bases). The CDR3 consists of 14 residues. Trimming shortened V by 6 bases and J by 5 bases, and 16 bases separated the two germline ends. Germline CDR1 reads KGHSH; CDR2 reads LQKENI. CDR3 bases: TGTGCCAGCTCGTCGAGCGGGGGTCGAACTGAAGCTTTCTTT. Protein sequence: CASSSSGGRTEAFF. The full variable domain, in which reference TRBV18 and TRBJ1-1 provide the parts outside the CDR3, is NAGVMQNPRHLVRRRGQEARLRCSPMKGHSHVYWYRQLPEEGLKFMVYLQKENIIDESGMPKERFSAEFPKEGPSILRIQQVVRGDSAAYFCASSSSGGRTEAFFGQGTRLTVV.

The table lists this clone with a few counts. The chain couples TRBV5-1 to TRBJ2-1, with 7 positions matching TRBD1. V lost 0 bases to trimming and J lost 6 bases; unmatched junction nucleotides: 6. The CDR3 loop spans 15 amino acids. Germline loops: CDR1 SGHRS, CDR2 YFSETQ. CDR3 DNA: TGCGCCAGCAGCTTGGGAGGGGGCACCCCCAATGAGCAGTTCTTC. Protein product: CASSLGGGTPNEQFF.

This chain joins TRBV10-1 and TRBJ1-5; possible D gene TRBD1, 5 bases. The CDR3 covers 14 residues. Germline CDR1 WNHNN, CDR2 SYGVQD (reference sequence). V lost 6 bases, J lost 5 bases, and 14 bases lay in between. In nucleotides, the CDR3 is TGCGCCAGCAGCCGCGACAGCAACTATCAGCCCCAGCATTTT. Encoded protein: CASSRDSNYQPQHF.

V and J are TRBV19 and TRBJ1-5; TRBD1 is a possible D gene (6 bases). The germline CDR1 and CDR2 sequences are LNHDA and SQIVND (reference sequence). Trimming took off 5 bases at V and 3 bases at J, with 14 bases between the two ends. There are 15 residues in the CDR3. CDR3 DNA sequence: TGTGCCAGTAGTCCGGACAGTACAGTCAATCAGCCCCAGCATTTT. This sequence encodes CASSPDSTVNQPQHF. Full variable domain (outside the CDR3, taken from reference TRBV19 and TRBJ1-5): DGGITQSPKYLFRKEGQNVTLSCEQNLNHDAMYWYRQDPGQGLRLIYYSQIVNDFQKGDIAEGYSVSREKKESFPLTVTSAQKNPTAFYLCASSPDSTVNQPQHFGDGTRLSIL.

This rearrangement joins TRBV6-5 to TRBJ1-1, with D possibly matching TRBD1 (6 bases). This CDR3 region has 15 residues. CDR1 MNHEY and CDR2 SVGAGI come from the germline V gene. V was cut by 0 bases and J by 6 bases, with 14 bases left in between. The CDR3 protein is CASSYSIQGFAEAFF. CDR3 sequence (DNA): TGTGCCAGCAGTTACTCGATACAGGGATTCGCTGAAGCTTTCTTT.

The chain joins TRBV19 to TRBJ2-6; D may be TRBD2 (7 bases). V gave up 3 bases and J gave up 1 base, with 13 bases separating them. The CDR3 is 17 residues long. Germline CDR1 and CDR2: LNHDA and SQIVND (reference sequence). This chain's CDR3 is CASSIGGGLSGANVLTF. As DNA, the CDR3 is TGTGCCAGTAGTATCGGCGGGGGCCTATCTGGGGCCAACGTCCTGACTTTC.

The gene calls are TRBV19 and TRBJ2-2; tentative D call: TRBD2 (7 bases). V lost 3 bases to trimming and J lost 7 bases, with 12 bases between them. The CDR3 is 14 residues long. Germline V gene data show CDR1 as LNHDA and CDR2 as SQIVND (reference sequence). The CDR3 spells CASSIPGGIGELFF. The CDR3 region has the DNA TGTGCCAGTAGTATTCCGGGGGGCATCGGGGAGCTGTTTTTT.

This chain uses TRBV5-5 with TRBJ2-7; 10 nucleotides agree with TRBD1. In germline, CDR1 is SGHKS, CDR2 YYEKEE (reference sequence). V dropped 0 bases and J dropped 3; count of bases not matched to a gene: 6. The CDR3 runs 16 residues. The CDR3 sequence: CASSLVPGQGYYEQYF. In DNA form, the CDR3 reads TGTGCCAGCAGCTTGGTGCCGGGACAGGGGTACTACGAGCAGTACTTC.

The V gene is TRBV19, the J gene TRBJ2-3; 7 nucleotides agree with TRBD1. V gave up 7 bases and J gave up 5 bases; unmatched junction bases: 6. The CDR3 covers 13 residues. Per the germline V gene, CDR1 is LNHDA and CDR2 is SQIVND (reference sequence). This CDR3 reads CASNPTGLDTQYF. For the CDR3, the DNA is TGTGCCAGTAATCCGACAGGGTTAGATACGCAGTATTTT.

The chain joins TRBV5-1 to TRBJ2-2, with no clear D. Germline V gene data show CDR1 as SGHRS and CDR2 as YFSETQ. Trimming left V 1 base short and J 6 bases short, with 4 bases between. The CDR3 has 12 amino acids. CDR3 loop: CASSLLAGELFF. The CDR3 DNA reads TGCGCCAGCAGCTTGTTAGCCGGGGAGCTGTTTTTT.

The chain couples TRBV6-5 to TRBJ2-7; 9 bases match TRBD2. The germline V gene encodes CDR1 MNHEY and CDR2 SVGAGI. CDR3 length equals 15 residues. The junction had 8 bases not matched to a gene; V was cut back by 1 base and J by 7 bases. CDR3: CASSYWASGNGEQYF. CDR3 DNA: TGTGCCAGCAGTTACTGGGCTAGCGGGAATGGAGAGCAGTACTTC.

This clone was detected a few times. This CDR3 is CASSQAGLAGDNEQFF. CDR3 sequence (DNA): TGTGCCAGCAGCCAGGCGGGACTAGCGGGAGACAATGAGCAGTTCTTC. This chain joins TRBV7-9 and TRBJ2-1, with TRBD2 matching over 14 bases. The CDR3 runs 16 residues. The V gene's germline CDR1 is SEHNR and CDR2 FQNEAQ (reference sequence). Trimming took 5 bases from V and 5 from J; bases not matched to a gene: 5.

The chain is built from TRBV9 and TRBJ2-7, with TRBD2 as a possible D gene (7 bases). Per the germline V gene, CDR1 is SGDLS and CDR2 is YYNGEE. Trimming left V 4 bases short and J 1 base short, with 15 bases between. The CDR3 runs 15 residues. For the CDR3, the DNA is TGTGCCAGCAGCCAAGTGGGAGGGGGTTCCTACGAGCAGTACTTC. Amino acid sequence: CASSQVGGGSYEQYF.

Notes on this clone: Additional DNA sequences in this sample encode the identical CDR3. The gene calls are TRBV7-8 and TRBJ2-2, with D perhaps matching TRBD2 (6 bases). The CDR3 spans 16 residues. CDR1 is SGHVS and CDR2 is FQNEAQ in the germline V gene. Trimming left V 5 bases short and J 3 bases short, with 16 bases between. The CDR3 protein is CASSKLAGPDTGELFF. CDR3 nucleotides: TGTGCCAGCAGCAAACTGGCGGGGCCCGACACCGGGGAGCTGTTTTTT.

This rearrangement joins TRBV2 to TRBJ2-2; tentative D call: TRBD2 (5 bases). There are 14 residues in the CDR3. V was clipped by 2 bases and J by 5 bases, with 9 bases between them. The germline gives CDR1 SNHLY, CDR2 FYNNEI. CDR3 residues: CASSETRVTGELFF. The DNA of the CDR3 is TGTGCCAGCAGTGAAACGAGGGTGACCGGGGAGCTGTTTTTT.

This chain's CDR3 is CASSGGAQLGTGELFF. CDR3 bases: TGTGCCAGTAGCGGGGGCGCTCAACTAGGCACCGGGGAGCTGTTTTTT. The chain has TRBV5-4 and TRBJ2-2; 9 nucleotides align to TRBD2. Germline-derived CDR1 and CDR2 are SGHNT and YYREEE (reference sequence). The V segment lost 8 bases and the J segment 4 bases; nucleotides outside the gene matches: 12. This CDR3 comprises 16 residues.

V gene TRBV30 combines with J gene TRBJ2-5; the match to TRBD1 covers 10 bases. The CDR3 covers 15 residues. The V and J ends lost 2 bases and 5 bases, in that order; junction bases with no gene match: 8. From germline, CDR1 is GTSNPN and CDR2 SVGIG (reference sequence). CDR3 DNA: TGTGCCTGGAGTCCACCCGGGACAGGGGTGGAGACCCAGTACTTC. Translating it yields CAWSPPGTGVETQYF.

The rearrangement joins TRBV7-8 to TRBJ1-1, with 7 nucleotides matching TRBD1. V lost 3 bases and J lost 0; bases outside the gene matches: 4. Germline values: CDR1 SGHVS, CDR2 FQNEAQ. The length of the CDR3 is 15 residues. Here the CDR3 DNA reads TGTGCCAGCAGCTTGGGGACAGCGGTGAACACTGAAGCTTTCTTT. Encoded protein: CASSLGTAVNTEAFF.

As concerns this clone: Since a far larger clone is one base different, this is likely a read error. The rearrangement uses TRBV7-2 and TRBJ1-1; D gene ambiguous. Per the germline V gene, CDR1 is SGHTA and CDR2 is FQGNSA. V was cut by 2 bases and J by 1 base, with 5 bases left in between. The CDR3 length is 13 residues. CDR3 bases: TGTGCCAGCAGCTTACAGGCGAACACTGAAGCTTTCTTT. The encoded protein is CASSLQANTEAFF. The entire variable domain, with the rest obtained from reference TRBV7-2 and TRBJ1-1, is as follows: GAGVSQSPSNKVTEKGKDVELRCDPISGHTALYWYRQSLGQGLEFLIYFQGNSAPDKSGLPSDRFSAERTGGSVSTLTIQRTQQEDSAVYLCASSLQANTEAFFGQGTRLTVV.

V and J are TRBV5-6 and TRBJ2-7, with D perhaps matching TRBD1 (5 bases). Trimming shortened V by 2 bases and J by 5 bases, and 5 bases separated the two germline ends. The V gene's germline CDR1 is SGHDT and CDR2 YYEEEE. This CDR3 comprises 11 residues. The CDR3 DNA follows: TGTGCCAGCAGCTTAGGGGACGAGCAGTACTTC. Encoded protein: CASSLGDEQYF.

This clone occurred a few times. This sequence joins TRBV9 and TRBJ1-1; D is unresolved. Trimming stripped 2 bases from V and 1 base from J, with 6 bases between. The CDR3 covers 13 residues. CDR1 and CDR2 (germline): SGDLS, YYNGEE. The chain's CDR3 is CASSVLENTEAFF. Here the CDR3 DNA reads TGTGCCAGCAGCGTCCTAGAGAACACTGAAGCTTTCTTT.

This clone is a singleton in its sample. The CDR3 nucleotides are TGTGCCAGCAGTGGACAGAGCAATCAGCCCCAGCATTTT. Residues: CASSGQSNQPQHF. This chain uses TRBV2 with TRBJ1-5, with D perhaps matching TRBD1 (5 bases). Germline CDR1 reads SNHLY; CDR2 reads FYNNEI. The ends were cut back, 4 bases at V and 1 base at J, with 5 bases in the middle. The CDR3 loop spans 13 amino acids.

CDR3 sequence (DNA): TGTGCCAGCAGCCAAAACCGGGACGGGACAAAAAAGAGGCCCCAGCATTTT. Translation: CASSQNRDGTKKRPQHF. V is TRBV5-6 and J is TRBJ1-5; D is perhaps TRBD1 (6 bases). V was shortened by 4 bases and J by 9 bases, with 26 bases between the two germline ends. This CDR3 comprises 17 residues. CDR1 and CDR2 (germline): SGHDT, YYEEEE.

This chain joins TRBV7-8 and TRBJ1-3; D is perhaps TRBD1 (6 bases). Germline V gene lookup returns CDR1 SGHVS and CDR2 FQNEAQ. CDR3 length: 14 residues. Trimming removed 3 bases at V and 2 bases at J, with 8 bases between. CDR3 sequence reads: CASSLNRAGNTIYF. The CDR3 nucleotides are TGTGCCAGCAGCTTGAACAGGGCTGGAAACACCATATATTTT. The whole variable domain, filled in from reference TRBV7-8 and TRBJ1-3, reads GAGVSQSPRYKVAKRGQDVALRCDPISGHVSLFWYQQALGQGPEFLTYFQNEAQLDKSGLPSDRFFAERPEGSVSTLKIQRTQQEDSAVYLCASSLNRAGNTIYFGEGSWLTVV.

The chain carries TRBV29-1 and TRBJ2-5; D not resolved. Trimming removed 1 base from V and 9 bases from J, with 12 bases in between. This CDR3 has 12 residues. Per germline, CDR1 SQVTM and CDR2 ANQGSEA. CDR3 sequence: CSVEGSRRAQYF. The CDR3 DNA reads TGCAGCGTTGAAGGGAGCAGACGGGCCCAGTACTTC.

This chain uses TRBV5-4 with TRBJ2-3, with D perhaps matching TRBD2 (6 bases). Germline CDR1 SGHNT, CDR2 YYREEE (reference sequence). Trimming left V 3 bases short and J 2 bases short, with 13 bases between. The CDR3 contains 15 residues. The CDR3 spells CASSSIGRTTDTQYF. The CDR3 DNA reads as TGTGCCAGCAGCTCGATTGGGAGGACCACAGATACGCAGTATTTT.

This clone occurred a few times. V gene TRBV6-1 combines with J gene TRBJ2-3; D may be TRBD1 (5 bases). Germline CDR1 is MNHNS and CDR2 is SASEGT. There are 14 residues in the CDR3. With 1 base removed from V and 9 bases from J, the gap between germline ends came to 14 bases. This chain's CDR3 is CASSEGGWVGTQYF. CDR3 DNA: TGTGCCAGCAGTGAAGGGGGCTGGGTCGGCACGCAGTATTTT.